Listed below are T cell receptor beta chains from one sample, sequenced in a study of blood T cell repertoires in COVID-19. TCRdb keeps only in-frame clones here, not all; method: immunoSEQ multiplex PCR. The sample shows over 110,000 clones, around 82% of them seen only once. Sequencing input: PBMCs or T cells enriched from blood (not recorded which). The source is a man in his forties with acute COVID-19. The CDR3 runs from the conserved cysteine through the conserved F or W. A D gene is named only where the DNA matches it firmly. Clone size is given for some rows only: seen once, a few or many times, or a class if the clone is expanded.

J gene: TRBJ2-7; D gene: TRBD1; clone size: NA; V gene: TRBV25-1; CDR3 DNA: TGTGCCAGCGGTCCGGGACAGGGGTCCTACGAGCAGTACTTC; CDR3 protein: CASGPGQGSYEQYF
J gene: TRBJ2-2; D gene: NA; clone size: once; V gene: TRBV21-1; CDR3 DNA: TGTGCCAGCAGCAAAGTTGGCGGGAGGGAGAACACCGGGGAGCTGTTTTTT; CDR3 protein: CASSKVGGRENTGELFF
J gene: TRBJ2-2; D gene: NA; clone size: NA; V gene: TRBV13; CDR3 DNA: TGTGCCAGCAGCTTGAGAGATTACACCGGGGAGCTGTTTTTT; CDR3 protein: CASSLRDYTGELFF
J gene: TRBJ1-6; D gene: NA; clone size: once; V gene: TRBV30; CDR3 DNA: TGTGCCTCCTCGGGGGGAGTCAATTCACCCCTCCACTTT; CDR3 protein: CASSGGVNSPLHF
J gene: TRBJ2-7; D gene: TRBD1; clone size: NA; V gene: TRBV6-2/TRBV6-3; CDR3 DNA: TGTGCCAGCAGTTCCCCGGGACAGAGCTCCTACGAGCAGTACTTC; CDR3 protein: CASSSPGQSSYEQYF
J gene: TRBJ2-2; D gene: TRBD2; clone size: NA; V gene: TRBV9; CDR3 DNA: TGTGCCAGCAGCGTAGCTACAGGAGCGGGAGGGCGCACCGGGGAGCTGTTTTTT; CDR3 protein: CASSVATGAGGRTGELFF
J gene: TRBJ2-1; D gene: TRBD1; clone size: NA; V gene: TRBV11-2; CDR3 DNA: TGTGCCAGCAGTCAGGAGATTGGGGCCAGGGGGAATGAGCAGTTCTTC; CDR3 protein: CASSQEIGARGNEQFF
J gene: TRBJ1-2; D gene: NA; clone size: NA; V gene: TRBV28; CDR3 DNA: TGTGCCAGCAGCCTCCGGGGGGGCAACTATGGCTACACCTTC; CDR3 protein: CASSLRGGNYGYTF
J gene: TRBJ2-5; D gene: NA; clone size: NA; V gene: TRBV7-8; CDR3 DNA: TGTGCCAGCAGCTTTAAAGGGAGGGGGAGTATAGAGACCCAGTACTTC; CDR3 protein: CASSFKGRGSIETQYF
J gene: TRBJ1-1; D gene: NA; clone size: NA; V gene: TRBV28; CDR3 DNA: TGTGCCAGCAGTTCAGTGGAAGCTTTCTTT; CDR3 protein: CASSSVEAFF
J gene: TRBJ1-1; D gene: TRBD1; clone size: once; V gene: TRBV7-6; CDR3 DNA: TGTGCCAGCAGCTTAGGGACAGGGTTTAATTTTGGGAACACTGAAGCTTTCTTT; CDR3 protein: CASSLGTGFNFGNTEAFF
J gene: TRBJ2-1; D gene: NA; clone size: NA; V gene: TRBV6-4; CDR3 DNA: TGTGCCAGCAGTGTCCATCGCCAGGGTGAGCAGTTCTTC; CDR3 protein: CASSVHRQGEQFF
J gene: TRBJ2-2; D gene: NA; clone size: NA; V gene: TRBV15; CDR3 DNA: TGTGCCACCAGCAGGGGGAGTAACACCGGGGAGCTGTTTTTT; CDR3 protein: CATSRGSNTGELFF
J gene: TRBJ1-2; D gene: NA; clone size: once; V gene: TRBV15; CDR3 DNA: TGTGCCACCAGCAGAGCTGGGCTAGGCTACACCTTC; CDR3 protein: CATSRAGLGYTF
J gene: TRBJ2-3; D gene: NA; clone size: NA; V gene: TRBV11-2; CDR3 DNA: TGTGCCAGCAGCTTATCATCGGGTACAGATACGCAGTATTTT; CDR3 protein: CASSLSSGTDTQYF
J gene: TRBJ1-1; D gene: NA; clone size: NA; V gene: TRBV27; CDR3 DNA: TGTGCCAGCAGTCCGATACAGGGCACTGAAGCTTTCTTT; CDR3 protein: CASSPIQGTEAFF
J gene: TRBJ1-5; D gene: NA; clone size: NA; V gene: TRBV18; CDR3 DNA: TGTGCCAGCTCACCGACCGGTGGGGAGGTAGGCAATCAGCCCCAGCATTTT; CDR3 protein: CASSPTGGEVGNQPQHF
J gene: TRBJ2-7; D gene: TRBD2; clone size: NA; V gene: TRBV7-9; CDR3 DNA: TGTGCCAGCAGCCCAACTAGCGGGAGTACTAACGAGCAGTACTTC; CDR3 protein: CASSPTSGSTNEQYF
J gene: TRBJ2-1; D gene: TRBD1; clone size: NA; V gene: TRBV10-3; CDR3 DNA: TGTGCCATCAGCAGGACAGGGACCTCCTACAATGAGCAGTTCTTC; CDR3 protein: CAISRTGTSYNEQFF
J gene: TRBJ1-5; D gene: TRBD1; clone size: NA; V gene: TRBV28; CDR3 DNA: TGTGCCAGCAGCCGATTGACAGGGGAACAGCCCCAGCATTTT; CDR3 protein: CASSRLTGEQPQHF
J gene: TRBJ2-7; D gene: NA; clone size: few; V gene: TRBV11-2; CDR3 DNA: TGTGCCAGCAGCCTTCAGGGCCCGACCTACGAGCAGTACTTC; CDR3 protein: CASSLQGPTYEQYF
J gene: TRBJ1-2; D gene: NA; clone size: NA; V gene: TRBV7-2; CDR3 DNA: TGTGCCAGCAGCTTAGAGGGGCTAACTGTCTATGGCTACACCTTC; CDR3 protein: CASSLEGLTVYGYTF
J gene: TRBJ1-3; D gene: NA; clone size: NA; V gene: TRBV6-1; CDR3 DNA: TGTGCCAGCAGACGGGGTGCGGAAGACACCATATATTTT; CDR3 protein: CASRRGAEDTIYF
J gene: TRBJ2-5; D gene: TRBD2; clone size: NA; V gene: TRBV3-1/TRBV3-2; CDR3 DNA: TGTGCCAGCAGCCAAGAGGTCCGTCGGGGGGGAATAGGAGAGACCCAGTACTTC; CDR3 protein: CASSQEVRRGGIGETQYF
J gene: TRBJ1-1; D gene: NA; clone size: NA; V gene: TRBV7-6; CDR3 DNA: TGTGCCAGCAGCCCAAACACGATCACTGAAGCTTTCTTT; CDR3 protein: CASSPNTITEAFF
J gene: TRBJ1-5; D gene: NA; clone size: NA; V gene: TRBV28; CDR3 DNA: TGTGCCAGCAGTTTAATGGCAGGGCTTAGCAATCAGCCCCAGCATTTT; CDR3 protein: CASSLMAGLSNQPQHF
J gene: TRBJ2-1; D gene: TRBD1; clone size: NA; V gene: TRBV5-4; CDR3 DNA: TGTGCCAGCAGCTTGGGAGGGGGACAGGGCTACAATGAGCAGTTCTTC; CDR3 protein: CASSLGGGQGYNEQFF
J gene: TRBJ2-7; D gene: NA; clone size: NA; V gene: TRBV10-1; CDR3 DNA: TGCGCCAGCAGTAGCACCCTAAGCGGGCAGTACTTC; CDR3 protein: CASSSTLSGQYF
J gene: TRBJ1-2; D gene: NA; clone size: NA; V gene: TRBV7-9; CDR3 DNA: TGTGCCAGCAGCTTAACGGAGAACTATGGCTACACCTTC; CDR3 protein: CASSLTENYGYTF
J gene: TRBJ1-2; D gene: NA; clone size: NA; V gene: TRBV3-1/TRBV3-2; CDR3 DNA: TGTGCCAGCAGCCAAGCAGGTTTGGATGGCTACACCTTC; CDR3 protein: CASSQAGLDGYTF
J gene: TRBJ2-3; D gene: TRBD2; clone size: NA; V gene: TRBV5-8; CDR3 DNA: TGTGCCAGCAGCCGGGGACTAGCGGGGACAGATACGCAGTATTTT; CDR3 protein: CASSRGLAGTDTQYF
J gene: TRBJ2-1; D gene: TRBD2; clone size: once; V gene: TRBV6-7; CDR3 DNA: TGTGCCAGCAGTCGTACCCCGGGACTAGCGGGTGTCACTCAAAGCTCCTACAATGAGCAGTTCTTC; CDR3 protein: CASSRTPGLAGVTQSSYNEQFF
J gene: TRBJ2-4; D gene: TRBD1; clone size: once; V gene: TRBV6-6; CDR3 DNA: TGTGCCAGCAGTTATCAGGGGGCAGGCAAAAACATTCAGTACTTC; CDR3 protein: CASSYQGAGKNIQYF
J gene: TRBJ2-1; D gene: TRBD2; clone size: NA; V gene: TRBV6-5; CDR3 DNA: TGTGCCAGCAGTTCGGGACTAGCGGGAGGGCTCAATGAGCAGTTCTTC; CDR3 protein: CASSSGLAGGLNEQFF
J gene: TRBJ1-5; D gene: NA; clone size: NA; V gene: TRBV6-2/TRBV6-3; CDR3 DNA: TGTGCCAGCAGTTACTTTCGGGGGGCGGAGGGCAATCAGCCCCAGCATTTT; CDR3 protein: CASSYFRGAEGNQPQHF
J gene: TRBJ2-5; D gene: NA; clone size: NA; V gene: TRBV6-5; CDR3 DNA: TGTGCCAGCAGTTTGGGGAGCCTTCCGGAGACCCAGTACTTC; CDR3 protein: CASSLGSLPETQYF
J gene: TRBJ2-1; D gene: NA; clone size: NA; V gene: TRBV10-3; CDR3 DNA: TGTGCCATCAGCACGGATGGTATCAGGGATCCCCGGGCTTCCTACAATGAGCAGTTCTTC; CDR3 protein: CAISTDGIRDPRASYNEQFF
J gene: TRBJ1-3; D gene: NA; clone size: few; V gene: TRBV11-2; CDR3 DNA: TGTGCCAGCAGCCAGATATCTGGAAACACCATATATTTT; CDR3 protein: CASSQISGNTIYF
J gene: TRBJ2-2; D gene: TRBD2; clone size: NA; V gene: TRBV2; CDR3 DNA: TGTGCCAGCAGGCCGGGACTAGCGGCGACCGGGGAGCTGTTTTTT; CDR3 protein: CASRPGLAATGELFF
J gene: TRBJ2-1; D gene: NA; clone size: NA; V gene: TRBV7-2; CDR3 DNA: TGTGCCAGCAGCTCCTCGTATAGCAATGAGCAGTTCTTC; CDR3 protein: CASSSSYSNEQFF
J gene: TRBJ2-7; D gene: NA; clone size: once; V gene: TRBV19; CDR3 DNA: TGTGCCAGTAGTTTGGCAGGTGGCTCCTACGAGCAGTACTTC; CDR3 protein: CASSLAGGSYEQYF
J gene: TRBJ1-1; D gene: NA; clone size: NA; V gene: TRBV9; CDR3 DNA: TGTGCCAGCAGCGTAGCGCCCAAAAGACCCGGACAACCGAACACTGAAGCTTTCTTT; CDR3 protein: CASSVAPKRPGQPNTEAFF
J gene: TRBJ1-4; D gene: NA; clone size: few; V gene: TRBV4-1; CDR3 DNA: TGCGCCAGCAGCCAAGAGCGAGGAAATGAAAAACTGTTTTTT; CDR3 protein: CASSQERGNEKLFF
J gene: TRBJ2-1; D gene: TRBD2; clone size: NA; V gene: TRBV5-1; CDR3 DNA: TGCGCCAGCAGCTTGACTAGCGGGAGCAATGAGCAGTTCTTC; CDR3 protein: CASSLTSGSNEQFF
J gene: TRBJ2-3; D gene: TRBD2; clone size: NA; V gene: TRBV18; CDR3 DNA: TGTGCCAGCTCACCGGGAGGGGCCCATAGCACAGATACGCAGTATTTT; CDR3 protein: CASSPGGAHSTDTQYF
J gene: TRBJ2-2; D gene: NA; clone size: NA; V gene: TRBV18; CDR3 DNA: TGTGCCAGCTCACCAAGCGCCGGGGAGCTGTTTTTT; CDR3 protein: CASSPSAGELFF
J gene: TRBJ2-3; D gene: NA; clone size: NA; V gene: TRBV10-3; CDR3 DNA: TGTGCCATCAGCGAAGGACTATCGGCCACAGATACGCAGTATTTT; CDR3 protein: CAISEGLSATDTQYF
J gene: TRBJ2-4; D gene: NA; clone size: NA; V gene: TRBV12-3/TRBV12-4; CDR3 DNA: TGTGCCAGCAGTTTGGCGGAAAACATTCAGTACTTC; CDR3 protein: CASSLAENIQYF
J gene: TRBJ2-6; D gene: TRBD1; clone size: NA; V gene: TRBV3-1/TRBV3-2; CDR3 DNA: TGTGCCAGCAGCCAACTAGGGGGCGGTGGGGCCAACGTCCTGACTTTC; CDR3 protein: CASSQLGGGGANVLTF
J gene: TRBJ2-7; D gene: TRBD1; clone size: NA; V gene: TRBV11-2; CDR3 DNA: TGTGCCAGCAGCATTGGACAGGGTAGGGGCTACGAGCAGTACTTC; CDR3 protein: CASSIGQGRGYEQYF
J gene: TRBJ1-3; D gene: NA; clone size: few; V gene: TRBV27; CDR3 DNA: TGTGCCAGCAGTTTAAGGGGCAGATCTGGAAACACCATATATTTT; CDR3 protein: CASSLRGRSGNTIYF
J gene: TRBJ1-4; D gene: NA; clone size: NA; V gene: TRBV3-1/TRBV3-2; CDR3 DNA: TGTGCCAGCAGTCGACAGGCTAACTCTGAAAAACTGTTTTTT; CDR3 protein: CASSRQANSEKLFF
J gene: TRBJ1-6; D gene: NA; clone size: NA; V gene: TRBV10-2; CDR3 DNA: TGCGCCAGCAGTCATTTTAGTGAATCACCCCTCCACTTT; CDR3 protein: CASSHFSESPLHF
J gene: TRBJ2-1; D gene: TRBD1; clone size: NA; V gene: TRBV29-1; CDR3 DNA: TGCAGCGCCTCGGGACAGGGATACAATGAGCAGTTCTTC; CDR3 protein: CSASGQGYNEQFF
J gene: TRBJ2-2; D gene: TRBD2; clone size: once; V gene: TRBV11-3; CDR3 DNA: TGTGCCAGCAGCGTAAACGCGGGACTAGCGGGAGTCTCCGGGGAGCTGTTTTTT; CDR3 protein: CASSVNAGLAGVSGELFF
J gene: TRBJ2-7; D gene: TRBD1; clone size: NA; V gene: TRBV19; CDR3 DNA: TGTGCCAGTAGTATGCGGACAGGGGCTGGGGAGCAGTACTTC; CDR3 protein: CASSMRTGAGEQYF
J gene: TRBJ2-3; D gene: TRBD2; clone size: few; V gene: TRBV6-4; CDR3 DNA: TGTGCCAGCAGTGACTCGCGGGGGGGCACAGATACGCAGTATTTT; CDR3 protein: CASSDSRGGTDTQYF
J gene: TRBJ2-1; D gene: TRBD2; clone size: NA; V gene: TRBV28; CDR3 DNA: TGTGCCAGCAGACCGGGACTAGCGTCCTACAATGAGCAGTTCTTC; CDR3 protein: CASRPGLASYNEQFF
J gene: TRBJ2-5; D gene: TRBD2; clone size: NA; V gene: TRBV3-1/TRBV3-2; CDR3 DNA: TGTGCCAGCAGCCAAGCGGGACTAGCGGTCTTGGAGACCCAGTACTTC; CDR3 protein: CASSQAGLAVLETQYF
J gene: TRBJ2-3; D gene: TRBD2; clone size: NA; V gene: TRBV10-3; CDR3 DNA: TGTGCCACCTACCCAGGACTAGCGGGGGGCAGCCAACGCACAGATACGCAGTATTTT; CDR3 protein: CATYPGLAGGSQRTDTQYF